These 14 T cell receptor beta chains came from one sample sequenced in a study of blood T cell repertoires in COVID-19. Measured with immunoSEQ multiplex PCR; TCRdb has only the in-frame clones, and not every one. The profile covers 180,000 or so clones, with over 80% appearing a single time and about 7% taken by the ten largest. Sequenced material: peripheral blood. The receptors come from a woman in her 40s with COVID-19, enrolled during active disease.

Comments on this clone: Different DNA sequences within this sample yield the same CDR3. The gene calls are TRBV6-5 and TRBJ2-7; D is ambiguous. Deletions cut 0 bases from V and 4 bases from J, with 4 bases between. CDR1 MNHEY and CDR2 SVGAGI come from the germline V gene. This CDR3 has 12 amino acids. DNA of the CDR3: TGTGCCAGCAGTTACTCGCGGTACGAGCAGTACTTC. Amino acid sequence: CASSYSRYEQYF.

This clone occurred a few times. The chain carries TRBV7-2 and TRBJ2-7; TRBD2 matches at 14 bases. This CDR3 contains 17 residues. V shed 0 bases and J 1 base; nucleotides not matched to a gene: 2. Germline V gene lookup returns CDR1 SGHTA and CDR2 FQGNSA. In nucleotides, the CDR3 is TGTGCCAGCAGCTTAGCGGGACTAGCGGGAGCGTCCTACGAGCAGTACTTC. As protein: CASSLAGLAGASYEQYF.

The rearrangement joins TRBV11-3 to TRBJ2-2, with D possibly TRBD1 on 6 matching bases. Looked up from germline, CDR1 is SGHNT and CDR2 is YENEEA. This CDR3 is built from 15 residues. Trimming pared 4 bases from V and 1 base from J, leaving 10 bases between. CDR3: CASSSWTENTGELFF. CDR3 nucleotide sequence: TGTGCCAGCAGCTCCTGGACAGAGAACACCGGGGAGCTGTTTTTT. Looking up the rest from reference TRBV11-3 and TRBJ2-2 gives the full variable domain: EAGVVQSPRYKIIEKKQPVAFWCNPISGHNTLYWYLQNLGQGPELLIRYENEEAVDDSQLPKDRFSAERLKGVDSTLKIQPAELGDSAVYLCASSSWTENTGELFFGEGSRLTVL.

This chain links TRBV18 with TRBJ1-4; D remains unclear. Germline CDR1 is KGHSH and CDR2 is LQKENI. Deletions cut 3 bases from V and 0 bases from J, with 5 bases between. The CDR3 length is 14 residues. Written as DNA, the CDR3 is TGTGCCAGCTCACCCTACGCAACTAATGAAAAACTGTTTTTT. Translation gives CASSPYATNEKLFF.

This clone was observed a few times. V gene TRBV3-1 (or the pseudogene TRBV3-2) combines with J gene TRBJ1-2, with unresolved D. This CDR3 has 13 residues. Germline CDR1 LGHDT, CDR2 YNNKEL (reference sequence). V dropped 1 base and J dropped 2 bases, with 5 bases sitting between them. CDR3 in amino acids: CASSQGGNYGYTF. In DNA form, the CDR3 reads TGTGCCAGCAGCCAAGGAGGAAACTATGGCTACACCTTC.

This clone has only a few counts. The rearrangement links TRBV7-2 to TRBJ1-2; D gene ambiguous. The CDR3 totals 14 residues. Trimming removed 4 bases at V and 3 bases at J, with 12 bases between. CDR1 is SGHTA and CDR2 is FQGNSA in the germline V gene. The CDR3 loop reads CASSWRREDYGYTF. In DNA form, the CDR3 reads TGTGCCAGCAGCTGGCGAAGGGAGGACTATGGCTACACCTTC.

The rearrangement links TRBV9 to TRBJ1-1, with a possible D match to TRBD1 (6 bases). This CDR3 has 14 residues. Germline V CDR1 and CDR2: SGDLS, YYNGEE. Trimming removed 4 bases at V and 4 bases at J, with 14 bases between. CDR3 sequence: CASSQEQGITEAFF. CDR3 DNA sequence: TGTGCCAGCAGCCAGGAACAGGGAATCACTGAAGCTTTCTTT.

This chain uses TRBV28 with TRBJ1-1; D uncertain. CDR1 and CDR2 from the germline V gene are MDHEN and SYDVKM. V was clipped by 6 bases and J by 2 bases, with 4 bases between them. The CDR3 is 11 amino acids. CDR3 DNA sequence: TGTGCCAGCAGAATAAACACTGAAGCTTTCTTT. It codes for CASRINTEAFF.

The DNA of the CDR3 is TGTGCCAGTACCGGTTTGCACTATGGCTACACCTTC. It is translated as CASTGLHYGYTF. The rearrangement joins TRBV19 to TRBJ1-2; D is undetermined. V shed 7 bases and J shed 3 bases, with 9 bases lying between them. In germline, CDR1 is LNHDA, CDR2 SQIVND (reference sequence). This CDR3 is 12 amino acids long.

V gene TRBV5-1 combines with J gene TRBJ2-7, with D unclear. Germline lookup yields CDR1 SGHRS and CDR2 YFSETQ. V lost 0 bases, J lost 1 base, and 8 bases lay in between. This CDR3 has 14 residues. The CDR3 sequence: CASSLVIGSYEQYF. The CDR3 coding sequence is TGCGCCAGCAGCTTGGTCATCGGGTCCTACGAGCAGTACTTC.

The rearrangement joins TRBV28 to TRBJ2-7; TRBD2 is a possible D gene (6 bases). Trimming took 8 bases from V and 10 from J, leaving 15 bases between them. Germline V gene data show CDR1 as MDHEN and CDR2 as SYDVKM. This CDR3 contains 11 residues. The CDR3 spells CASGYQRAQYF. As DNA, the CDR3 is TGTGCCAGCGGGTACCAGCGGGCTCAGTACTTC.

This clone showed up just a few times. The genes are TRBV5-1 and TRBJ1-2; the D is unclear. Germline-derived CDR1 and CDR2 are SGHRS and YFSETQ. The CDR3 has 14 residues. V gave up 4 bases and J gave up 2 bases, with 12 bases separating them. CDR3 in amino acids: CASSPTPGNYGYTF. For the CDR3, the DNA is TGCGCCAGCAGCCCCACCCCGGGGAACTATGGCTACACCTTC.

In DNA, the CDR3 is TGTGCCAGCGCGCGGGGCGCAGCCTACGAGCAGTACTTC. Amino acids: CASARGAAYEQYF. The chain employs TRBV6-4 and TRBJ2-7, with a possible D match to TRBD2 (6 bases). Germline CDR1 MRHNA, CDR2 SNTAGT. V gave up 8 bases and J gave up 2 bases, with 13 bases separating them. The CDR3 covers 13 residues.

The J gene is TRBJ1-2, the V gene TRBV6-6, with D perhaps TRBD1 (5 bases). The CDR3 extends over 15 amino acids. The V end was cut by 2 bases, the J end by 7 bases, with 17 bases between. Germline CDR1 MNHNY, CDR2 SVGAGI (reference sequence). CDR3: CASSYATGTEGGYTF. As DNA, the CDR3 is TGTGCCAGCAGTTACGCCACCGGGACTGAGGGTGGCTACACCTTC.